This is a list of T cell receptor beta chains from one sample in a study of CD8+CD57+ T cells in acquired aplastic anemia. TCRdb reprocessed the reads with MiXCR, giving one entry per CDR3 protein. This sample yields some 68,000 distinct CDR3 sequences, of which roughly 50% are seen a single time; about 8.9% belongs to the top ten. Sequenced material: sorted CD4+, CD8+, or CD8+CD57+ T cells (not recorded which) from PBMCs. Receptor source: a human donor in good health, serving as a control. The CDR3 runs from the conserved cysteine through the conserved F or W. D genes are given only for firm matches. Size tells how often a clone was seen (once, few, many) or the class of an expanded clone, and some rows leave it out.

j_call clone_size v_call d_call cdr3_nt cdr3_aa
TRBJ2-7 NA TRBV7-2 NA TGTGCCAGCTCCGCCGACGGGGCCTACGAGCAGTACTTC CASSADGAYEQYF
TRBJ2-2 many TRBV11-2 NA TGTGCCAGCAGCTCGGAGGGGCTGAACACCGGGGAGCTGTTTTTT CASSSEGLNTGELFF
TRBJ2-1 NA TRBV2 NA TGTGCCACCAGTGACTACGGGTGGAATGAGCAGTTCTTC CATSDYGWNEQFF
TRBJ2-7 NA TRBV24-1 NA TGTGTCACCAGTTATCTAGACGAGCAGTACTTC CVTSYLDEQYF
TRBJ2-7 many TRBV18 NA TGTGCCAGCTCACCTCGGGGCAGCTCCTACGAGCAGTACTTC CASSPRGSSYEQYF
TRBJ1-1 many TRBV5-6 NA TGTGCCAGCAGCTTGGGCAGCAACACTGAAGCTTTCTTT CASSLGSNTEAFF
TRBJ2-1 NA TRBV10-3 TRBD2 TGTGCCATCAGTGATAGCACTAGCGGGGGGGCCGATGAGCAGTTCTTC CAISDSTSGGADEQFF
TRBJ1-2 NA TRBV19 NA TGTGCCAGTAGTATGGAGTTGGACTATGGCTACACCTTC CASSMELDYGYTF
TRBJ2-7 NA TRBV15 TRBD1 TGTGCCACCAGCAGAGGCCCCGAACCCGGGACAGACTACGAGCAGTACTTC CATSRGPEPGTDYEQYF
TRBJ2-7 many TRBV25-1 NA TGTGCCAGCAGTGACCTCGGGTTCAACGAGCAGTACTTC CASSDLGFNEQYF
TRBJ2-7 medium-sized TRBV29-1 NA TGCAGCGTTGAGCTCGATTCCTACGAGCAGTACTTC CSVELDSYEQYF
TRBJ1-1 many TRBV7-8 NA TGTGCCAGCAGCTCGATAACCGGGACACGCAACACTGAAGCTTTCTTT CASSSITGTRNTEAFF
TRBJ2-3 many TRBV20-1 NA TGCAGTGCTAGAGATCTAGGTGGTGTACGACCCACAGATACGCAGTATTTT CSARDLGGVRPTDTQYF
TRBJ2-7 NA TRBV20-1 TRBD2 TGCAGTGCTACGCTAATAGGACTAGCGGGGCCCTATTACGAGCAGTACTTC CSATLIGLAGPYYEQYF
TRBJ1-5 once TRBV19 TRBD1 TGTGCCAGTAGCCCACAGGGACAGGAACACAATGTTTTAGCCCAGCATTTT CASSPQGQEHNVLAQHF
TRBJ1-6 NA TRBV7-2 NA TGTGCCAGCAGCCCCGGGCCCACAGGGAATTCACCCCTCCACTTT CASSPGPTGNSPLHF
TRBJ1-2 NA TRBV2 NA TGTGCCAGCAGTGTAGTACAGGCGCTTAACTATGGCTACACCTTC CASSVVQALNYGYTF
TRBJ1-4 many TRBV20-1 NA TGCAGTGCCTCGGACCGGGGTGAAAAACTGTTTTTT CSASDRGEKLFF
TRBJ2-6 many TRBV4-2 NA TGTGCCAGCAGCCAAGACGCGGGATCTGGGGCCAACGTCCTGACTTTC CASSQDAGSGANVLTF
TRBJ1-6 NA TRBV19 NA TGTGCCAGTAGTTGGGGGCCCGATCGTAATTCACCCCTCCACTTT CASSWGPDRNSPLHF
TRBJ2-3 few TRBV29-1 NA TGCAGCGTTGGACAGAGCACAGATACGCAGTATTTT CSVGQSTDTQYF
TRBJ2-7 many TRBV27 NA TGTGCCAGCAGTTTATCCACAGGGAACGAGCAGTACTTC CASSLSTGNEQYF
TRBJ1-2 NA TRBV20-1 NA TGCAGTGCCGCGGCAGACTATGGCTACACCTTC CSAAADYGYTF
TRBJ1-1 NA TRBV19 NA TGTGCCAGTAGCCGAGCGGGGAGCACTGAGGCTTTCTTT CASSRAGSTEAFF
TRBJ2-7 NA TRBV11-1 NA TGTGCCAGCAGCTTAAAGTTTGGCGGTCTCGGCTACGAGCAGTACTTC CASSLKFGGLGYEQYF
TRBJ1-5 NA TRBV6-1 TRBD1 TGTGCCAGCAGCGCATGGGACAGTAGCAATCAGCCCCAGCATTTT CASSAWDSSNQPQHF
TRBJ2-1 NA TRBV6-1 TRBD2 TGTGCCGGCAGTGAGGGACTAGCGGGAGGGCATGAGCAGTTCTTC CAGSEGLAGGHEQFF
TRBJ1-1 NA TRBV11-1 NA TGTGCCAGCAGCTTATGGTCCGGAGGCAGGGCAAACACTGAAGCTTTCTTT CASSLWSGGRANTEAFF
TRBJ1-2 NA TRBV5-8 NA TGTGCCAGCAGCTTGTCGGTCAGGGGCTATGGCTACACCTTC CASSLSVRGYGYTF
TRBJ2-7 NA TRBV5-4 NA TGTGCCAGCAGCTTGGACAACCCAGGGAACTACGAGCAGTACTTC CASSLDNPGNYEQYF
TRBJ2-1 medium-sized TRBV2 NA TGTGCCAGCAGGCTTGGGGACAATGAGCAGTTCTTC CASRLGDNEQFF
TRBJ1-2 once TRBV10-1 NA TGCGCCAGCAGTGTGGACGGGTTTTATGGCTACACCTTC CASSVDGFYGYTF
TRBJ2-3 medium-sized TRBV15 TRBD2 TGTGCCACCAGCAGAGCCAGCGGGGGGACCGATACGCAGTATTTT CATSRASGGTDTQYF
TRBJ1-1 NA TRBV15 NA TGTGCCACCAGCAGACCTGGGAACACTGAAGCTTTCTTT CATSRPGNTEAFF
TRBJ2-2 many TRBV7-3 NA TGTGCCAGCAGCTTATTGGGTAGCGGCGCGAACACCGGGGAGCTGTTTTTT CASSLLGSGANTGELFF
TRBJ2-7 NA TRBV11-1 TRBD1 TGTGCCAGCAGCCTCCACCCCCCGGGACAGGCCCCCTACGAGCAGTACTTC CASSLHPPGQAPYEQYF
TRBJ1-1 many TRBV13 NA TGTGCCAGCAGCTTAGGTCCAAGCTACACTGAAGCTTTCTTT CASSLGPSYTEAFF
TRBJ2-7 medium-sized TRBV10-2 NA TGCGCCAGCAGTGAGTGGACCGCGGAGGAGCAGTACTTC CASSEWTAEEQYF
TRBJ2-2 NA TRBV24-1 NA TGTGCCACCAGTGATCCACAGCCGGGACACACCGGGGAGCTGTTTTTT CATSDPQPGHTGELFF
TRBJ1-2 NA TRBV2 NA TGTGCCAGCAGTGAAGACATAAGGGGCTATGGCTACACCTTC CASSEDIRGYGYTF
TRBJ2-7 NA TRBV10-3 NA TGTGCCATCAGTGTTCGGCCAGCCTCCTACGAGCAGTACTTC CAISVRPASYEQYF
TRBJ2-1 NA TRBV20-1 NA TGCAGTGCCCAACAGGGAGGGTGGTCCTACAATGAGCAGTTCTTC CSAQQGGWSYNEQFF
TRBJ1-1 NA TRBV19 TRBD1 TGTGCCAGTAGTTCCCGGGACAGAGAGGAAGCTTTCTTT CASSSRDREEAFF
TRBJ2-1 many TRBV27 NA TGTGCCAGCAGTTTATTTGGAGCGGCCTCCTACAATGAGCAGTTCTTC CASSLFGAASYNEQFF